The 15 T cell receptor beta chains presented below share a single source sample, sequenced in a study of T cell responses to AZD1222 COVID-19 vaccine. Data came from immunoSEQ multiplex PCR; TCRdb stores just in-frame clones and leaves some out. This sample has 160,000 or so clones, with more than 90% found just once. Sample: peripheral blood, taken 28 days after the second AZD1222 dose. Every receptor here comes from an adult who received the AZD1222 COVID-19 vaccine.

The chain employs TRBV7-8 and TRBJ1-2; 8 positions agree with TRBD1. The germline V gene has CDR1 SGHVS and CDR2 FQNEAQ. The CDR3 is made up of 16 amino acids. The ends lost 3 bases at V and 8 bases at J; junction bases unmatched: 14. The CDR3 here is CASSLTGAALPSGYTF. In DNA, the CDR3 is TGTGCCAGCAGCTTGACAGGGGCCGCCCTCCCGTCAGGCTACACCTTC. Full variable domain (missing parts from reference TRBV7-8 and TRBJ1-2): GAGVSQSPRYKVAKRGQDVALRCDPISGHVSLFWYQQALGQGPEFLTYFQNEAQLDKSGLPSDRFFAERPEGSVSTLKIQRTQQEDSAVYLCASSLTGAALPSGYTFGSGTRLTVV.

CDR3 in DNA: TGTGCCAGCACTGGGCGGACGAACACTGAAGCTTTCTTT. It encodes CASTGRTNTEAFF. V is TRBV2 and J is TRBJ1-1; D is undetermined. The CDR3 covers 13 residues. The V gene's germline CDR1 is SNHLY and CDR2 FYNNEI. Trimming removed 7 bases at V and 1 base at J, with 10 bases between.

The rearrangement joins TRBV30 to TRBJ2-1; the match to TRBD2 covers 11 bases. V was clipped by 8 bases and J by 0 bases; unmatched bases: 12. The CDR3 length is 17 residues. The germline CDR1 and CDR2 sequences are GTSNPN and SVGIG (reference sequence). The CDR3 spells CAGILAGEARSYNEQFF. The CDR3, as DNA: TGTGCCGGGATACTAGCGGGAGAGGCCCGCTCCTACAATGAGCAGTTCTTC.

CDR3 region: CASSLVPRETQYF. CDR3 bases: TGTGCCAGCAGCTTGGTTCCGAGGGAGACCCAGTACTTC. This chain connects TRBV5-5 to TRBJ2-5, with D unresolved. V was clipped by 0 bases and J by 5 bases, with 8 bases between them. The germline V gene has CDR1 SGHKS and CDR2 YYEKEE (reference sequence). This CDR3 region has 13 residues.

The genes are TRBV7-2 and TRBJ1-5; TRBD1 agrees at 7 bases. The CDR3 runs to 16 residues. Trimming at V came to 1 base and at J to 3 bases, leaving 6 bases not matched to a gene. Germline V gene lookup returns CDR1 SGHTA and CDR2 FQGNSA. The DNA for the CDR3 is TGTGCCAGCAGCTTAGACGGCGGACAGGTCAATCAGCCCCAGCATTTT. Translation: CASSLDGGQVNQPQHF.

This clone was observed once. The rearrangement joins TRBV7-9 to TRBJ2-5; 7 positions match TRBD2. CDR3 length: 15 amino acids. Germline V CDR1 and CDR2: SEHNR, FQNEAQ (reference sequence). The junction had 9 bases not matched to a gene; V was cut back by 5 bases and J by 3 bases. In DNA form, the CDR3 reads TGTGCCAGCAGCCCCTGGGAGGGGACTGAAGAGACCCAGTACTTC. Translated: CASSPWEGTEETQYF. Drawing the rest from reference TRBV7-9 and TRBJ2-5, the complete variable domain is DTGVSQNPRHKITKRGQNVTFRCDPISEHNRLYWYRQTLGQGPEFLTYFQNEAQLEKSRLLSDRFSAERPKGSFSTLEIQRTEQGDSAMYLCASSPWEGTEETQYFGPGTRLLVL.

This clone turned up a few times. This sequence joins TRBV7-8 and TRBJ2-5; D is possibly TRBD2 (5 bases). Germline V gene sequence: CDR1 SGHVS, CDR2 FQNEAQ. The V gene lost 4 bases and the J gene lost 2 bases, with 11 bases spanning the gap. CDR3 size: 14 residues. The CDR3 DNA follows: TGTGCCAGCAGCTCCCGGGGTAATCAAGAGACCCAGTACTTC. As protein: CASSSRGNQETQYF.

This sequence joins TRBV10-3 and TRBJ2-5, with D unresolved. Trimming left V 4 bases short and J 5 bases short, with 14 bases between. Germline CDR1 and CDR2: ENHRY and SYGVKD. The CDR3 is made up of 14 amino acids. CDR3 coding DNA: TGTGCCATCAGTGCATCGACCCAAGGGGAGACCCAGTACTTC. The encoded protein is CAISASTQGETQYF.

The rearrangement joins TRBV7-2 to TRBJ2-5; 7 bases line up with TRBD2. The CDR3 contains 16 residues. From germline, CDR1 is SGHTA and CDR2 FQGNSA. The V gene end was trimmed by 2 bases and the J gene end by 5 bases; junction bases not matched to a gene: 11. The CDR3 protein is CASSLLNFGREETQYF. DNA of the CDR3: TGTGCCAGCAGCTTACTTAATTTTGGGAGGGAGGAGACCCAGTACTTC.

The genes are TRBV27 and TRBJ2-7, with TRBD2 matching 8 bases. The CDR3 contains 14 residues. CDR1 and CDR2 from the germline V gene are MNHEY and SMNVEV (reference sequence). With 0 bases clipped from V and 9 bases from J, the junction kept 7 bases outside the gene matches. The CDR3 DNA reads as TGTGCCAGCAGTTTATCTAGCGGGACGATCGGGCAGTACTTC. It codes for CASSLSSGTIGQYF.

The chain is built from TRBV7-2 and TRBJ2-3; the D gene could be TRBD1 or TRBD2 (5 bases each). This CDR3 has 14 residues. Germline lookup yields CDR1 SGHTA and CDR2 FQGNSA. V was shortened by 5 bases and J by 4 bases, with 13 bases between the two germline ends. CDR3 sequence: CASSMWGLADTQYF. DNA of the CDR3: TGTGCCAGCAGCATGTGGGGGTTGGCAGATACGCAGTATTTT.

J is TRBJ2-2 and V is TRBV9; the match to TRBD1 covers 8 bases. Germline lookup yields CDR1 SGDLS and CDR2 YYNGEE. The CDR3 has 16 residues. The J segment lost 6 bases and the V segment lost 3 bases, leaving 10 bases of the junction unmatched. The CDR3 is CASSERPDRDAGELFF. The CDR3 region has the DNA TGTGCCAGCAGCGAGCGCCCGGACAGGGACGCCGGGGAGCTGTTTTTT.

The chain has TRBV27 and TRBJ2-1, with 11 bases aligning to TRBD2. This CDR3 has 15 amino acids. CDR1 and CDR2 (germline): MNHEY, SMNVEV (reference sequence). With V trimmed by 7 bases and J by 5 bases, 7 bases remained unmatched. DNA for the CDR3: TGTGCCAGCACCCTTAGCGGGAGGGTAAACAATGAGCAGTTCTTC. This gives the protein CASTLSGRVNNEQFF.

About this clone: The same CDR3 can be traced to other DNA sequences in this sample. The chain links TRBV10-3 to TRBJ2-1; 8 bases agree with TRBD2. Germline V lookup: CDR1 ENHRY, CDR2 SYGVKD. CDR3 size: 11 residues. The CDR3 nucleotides read TGTGCGATCGGGGGGGGTAATGAGCAGTTCTTC. This gives the protein CAIGGGNEQFF.

This chain connects TRBV5-5 to TRBJ2-1, with 9 bases fitting TRBD1. Germline CDR1 is SGHKS and CDR2 is YYEKEE (reference sequence). The CDR3 sequence is 15 residues long. The ends lost 4 bases at V and 4 bases at J; junction bases unmatched: 6. CDR3 bases: TGTGCCAGCAGCCCAGGGACAGGGAGTTACAATGAGCAGTTCTTC. It translates to CASSPGTGSYNEQFF.